A selection of T cell receptor beta chains follows, all from one sample in a study of T cell repertoires in cytomegalovirus infection. One entry per CDR3 protein, called by TCRdb with MiXCR from the reads. The profile covers roughly 190,000 distinct CDR3 sequences, with approximately 9.7% appearing a single time and about 4.6% taken by the ten largest. Sequencing was carried out using PBMCs. Every receptor here comes from a human donor in good health (CMV status not recorded). Some clones in this sample may be carry-over from other donors' samples. Each CDR3 is given with its conserved first and last residue. Each record gives: D gene, V gene, J gene, clone size, CDR3 protein, CDR3 DNA. D genes are given only for firm matches. Clone size is not always given. Where it is, it says once, few, many or a class for expanded clones.

>TRBD2|TRBV20-1|TRBJ2-3|NA
CSAKIIASGSTDTQYF
TGCAGTGCTAAAATTATCGCTAGCGGGAGCACAGATACGCAGTATTTT
>NA|TRBV7-2|TRBJ2-3|many
CASSSDSTTDTQYF
TGTGCCAGCAGCTCGGACTCAACCACAGATACGCAGTATTTT
>NA|TRBV11-2|TRBJ2-7|few
CASSPINGEQYF
TGTGCCAGCAGCCCGATAAACGGCGAGCAGTACTTC
>NA|TRBV7-2|TRBJ2-7|many
CASSPPQGSEQYF
TGTGCCAGCAGCCCCCCACAGGGCTCCGAGCAGTACTTC
>NA|TRBV7-2|TRBJ2-3|few
CASSWGDFDTQYF
TGTGCCAGCAGCTGGGGGGATTTCGATACGCAGTATTTT
>TRBD1|TRBV27|TRBJ1-6|many
CASSTTGSSYNSPLHF
TGTGCCAGCAGTACGACAGGGAGCTCCTATAATTCACCCCTCCACTTT
>NA|TRBV20-1|TRBJ2-1|few
CSARVGGSPTYNEQFF
TGCAGTGCTAGAGTAGGAGGGAGCCCCACCTACAATGAGCAGTTCTTC
>NA|TRBV7-9|TRBJ2-5|many
CASSRTPQETQYF
TGTGCCAGCAGCCGGACTCCTCAAGAGACCCAGTACTTC
>NA|TRBV12-3/TRBV12-4|TRBJ1-1|NA
CASSSRDWGAFF
TGTGCCAGCAGTTCCCGGGACTGGGGGGCTTTCTTT
>TRBD1|TRBV20-1|TRBJ1-1|few
CSAPRGQNTEAFF
TGCAGTGCGCCAAGGGGGCAGAACACTGAAGCTTTCTTT
>NA|TRBV2|TRBJ1-1|NA
CASGTANWSTEAFF
TGTGCCAGCGGTACAGCTAATTGGAGCACTGAAGCTTTCTTT
>NA|TRBV2|TRBJ2-5|NA
CASERPDPPQETQYF
TGTGCCAGCGAGCGACCGGACCCGCCCCAAGAGACCCAGTACTTC
>NA|TRBV29-1|TRBJ2-5|NA
CSVVLGDNPQTQYF
TGCAGCGTTGTGCTGGGGGACAACCCCCAGACCCAGTACTTC
>NA|TRBV15|TRBJ2-6|many
CATSRVSGANVLTF
TGTGCCACCAGCAGGGTCTCTGGGGCCAACGTCCTGACTTTC
>NA|TRBV11-3|TRBJ2-5|NA
CASSREYGGTQYF
TGTGCCAGCAGTCGAGAGTACGGCGGGACCCAGTACTTC
>NA|TRBV19|TRBJ2-7|many
CASSIGNRDSYEQYF
TGTGCCAGTAGTATAGGAAACAGGGACTCCTACGAGCAGTACTTC
>TRBD1|TRBV7-2|TRBJ2-2|many
CASSGDRGNGELFF
TGTGCCAGCAGCGGGGACAGGGGAAACGGGGAGCTGTTTTTT
>NA|TRBV7-8|TRBJ2-5|many
CASSSRQHRQETQYF
TGTGCCAGCAGCTCGCGACAGCACCGTCAAGAGACCCAGTACTTC
>TRBD1|TRBV28|TRBJ1-1|many
CASSPSGQYEAFF
TGTGCCAGCAGTCCCTCGGGACAGTATGAAGCTTTCTTT
>NA|TRBV7-2|TRBJ2-7|many
CASSPWGETAYEQYF
TGTGCCAGCAGCCCCTGGGGGGAGACCGCCTACGAGCAGTACTTC
>NA|TRBV18|TRBJ2-5|NA
CASSPPDTARIGTQYF
TGTGCCAGCTCACCTCCAGACACCGCTAGAATCGGGACCCAGTACTTC
>NA|TRBV9|TRBJ1-2|few
CASSDGAGDLYGYTF
TGTGCCAGCAGCGATGGGGCAGGGGACTTATATGGCTACACCTTC
>NA|TRBV18|TRBJ1-1|NA
CASSPSRTQNTEAFF
TGTGCCAGCTCACCGAGTCGGACGCAGAACACTGAAGCTTTCTTT
>NA|TRBV6-6|TRBJ2-7|many
CASSLLASYEQYF
TGTGCCAGCAGTTTGCTAGCATCCTACGAGCAGTACTTC
>NA|TRBV7-2|TRBJ2-7|many
CASSHRSGNSYEQYF
TGTGCCAGCAGCCATCGTAGCGGAAACTCCTACGAGCAGTACTTC
>TRBD1|TRBV7-2|TRBJ1-2|many
CASSLVSTGTNYGYTF
TGTGCCAGCAGCTTAGTTTCGACAGGGACCAACTATGGCTACACCTTC
>NA|TRBV4-3|TRBJ2-1|NA
CASSQGPGGPSSYNEQFF
TGCGCCAGCAGCCAAGGCCCGGGGGGCCCGAGCTCCTACAATGAGCAGTTCTTC
>TRBD1|TRBV24-1|TRBJ2-5|NA
CATSDVAGGTQYF
TGTGCCACCAGTGATGTTGCAGGGGGGACCCAGTACTTC
>NA|TRBV28|TRBJ2-5|many
CASRGTLRETQYF
TGTGCCAGCAGGGGGACCCTGAGGGAGACCCAGTACTTC
>NA|TRBV3-1|TRBJ1-1|many
CASSPSAGGLNTEAFF
TGTGCCAGCAGCCCCTCAGCGGGGGGGCTGAACACTGAAGCTTTCTTT
>TRBD2|TRBV7-2|TRBJ2-3|NA
CASAWSGGTDTQYF
TGTGCCAGCGCCTGGAGCGGGGGCACAGATACGCAGTATTTT
>TRBD2|TRBV28|TRBJ2-1|many
CASRGTSGGTRNNEQFF
TGTGCCAGCAGAGGGACTAGCGGCGGCACTAGGAACAATGAGCAGTTCTTC
>NA|TRBV19|TRBJ1-5|NA
CASSIEGRSNQPQHF
TGTGCCAGTAGTATTGAGGGACGGAGCAATCAGCCCCAGCATTTT
>NA|TRBV5-6|TRBJ1-1|NA
CASSLDARLNTEAFF
TGTGCCAGCAGCTTGGATGCGCGCCTAAACACTGAAGCTTTCTTT
>TRBD2|TRBV29-1|TRBJ2-3|few
CSVRTSGISTDTQYF
TGCAGCGTGCGGACTAGCGGGATAAGCACAGATACGCAGTATTTT
>NA|TRBV6-6|TRBJ2-6|many
CASSYYPSANVLTF
TGTGCCAGCAGTTACTACCCCTCGGCCAACGTCCTGACTTTC
>TRBD2|TRBV6-2/TRBV6-3|TRBJ2-5|many
CASSEPAGGSIGTQYF
TGTGCCAGCAGTGAACCAGCGGGGGGATCAATTGGGACCCAGTACTTC